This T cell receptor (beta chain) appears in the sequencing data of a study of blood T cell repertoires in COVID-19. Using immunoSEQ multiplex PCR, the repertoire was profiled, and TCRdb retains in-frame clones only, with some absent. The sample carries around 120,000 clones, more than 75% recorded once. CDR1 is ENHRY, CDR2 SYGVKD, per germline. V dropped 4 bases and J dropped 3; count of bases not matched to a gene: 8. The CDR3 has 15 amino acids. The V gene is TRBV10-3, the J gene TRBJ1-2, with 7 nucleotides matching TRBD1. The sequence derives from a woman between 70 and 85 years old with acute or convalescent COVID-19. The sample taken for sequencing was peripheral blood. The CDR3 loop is CAISGLQGRDYGYTF. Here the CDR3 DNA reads TGTGCCATCAGTGGACTACAGGGGAGAGACTATGGCTACACCTTC.